One sample yielded the 7 T cell receptor beta chains listed below, sequenced in a study of cytotoxic CD8 clonotypes in ibrutinib-treated CLL. Produced via immunoSEQ multiplex PCR; TCRdb's table is partial and in-frame only. The sample records some 28,000 clones, approximately 54% being singletons. This specimen consisted of PBMCs, obtained before ibrutinib treatment. These receptors came from a human donor with chronic lymphocytic leukemia.

A few counts support this clone. The identical CDR3 is also encoded by other nucleotide sequences in the sample. J is TRBJ2-3 and V is TRBV7-3; D not certain. The germline V gene has CDR1 SGHTA and CDR2 FQGTGA. V gave up 3 bases and J gave up 6 bases, with 10 bases separating them. This CDR3 has 13 amino acids. The CDR3 region has the DNA TGTGCCAGCAGCTTGACAAGATTGGATACGCAGTATTTT. Protein: CASSLTRLDTQYF. Filled out from reference TRBV7-3 and TRBJ2-3, the complete variable domain reads GAGVSQTPSNKVTEKGKYVELRCDPISGHTALYWYRQSLGQGPEFLIYFQGTGAADDSGLPNDRFFAVRPEGSVSTLKIQRTERGDSAVYLCASSLTRLDTQYFGPGTRLTVL.

This clone has a handful of counts. The chain couples TRBV7-2 to TRBJ2-5; D gene uncertain. V shed 2 bases and J shed 4 bases, with 8 bases lying between them. Germline V CDR1 and CDR2: SGHTA, FQGNSA. This CDR3 is built from 13 residues. This CDR3 reads CASSLIRAETQYF. The CDR3 nucleotides are TGTGCCAGCAGCTTAATTCGTGCAGAGACCCAGTACTTC.

The rearrangement uses TRBV5-1 and TRBJ2-1, with 10 nucleotides matching TRBD2. With 0 bases clipped from V and 4 bases from J, the junction kept 4 bases outside the gene matches. Germline V CDR1 and CDR2: SGHRS, YFSETQ. CDR3 length: 16 amino acids. The CDR3 nucleotides read TGCGCCAGCAGCTTGGGGGGACTAGCGCGTTACAATGAGCAGTTCTTC. It codes for CASSLGGLARYNEQFF. Variable domain in full (rest from reference TRBV5-1 and TRBJ2-1): KAGVTQTPRYLIKTRGQQVTLSCSPISGHRSVSWYQQTPGQGLQFLFEYFSETQRNKGNFPGRFSGRQFSNSRSEMNVSTLELGDSALYLCASSLGGLARYNEQFFGPGTRLTVL.

This clone showed up just once. DNA for the CDR3: TGTGCCAGCAGCGTCCCCTGGACTGAAGCTTTCTTT. Its protein product is CASSVPWTEAFF. The chain employs TRBV9 and TRBJ1-1; no firm D call. CDR3 length: 12 amino acids. V was cut by 2 bases and J by 5 bases, with 7 bases left in between. Germline loops: CDR1 SGDLS, CDR2 YYNGEE.

The CDR3 DNA follows: TGTGCCAGTAGTATAGAGAGGGGTCAGGGCCTCTCTGGGGCCAACGTCCTGACTTTC. Translated: CASSIERGQGLSGANVLTF. The chain uses TRBV19 and TRBJ2-6; D may be TRBD1 or TRBD2 (5 bases each). Germline V CDR1 and CDR2: LNHDA, SQIVND (reference sequence). The CDR3 loop spans 19 amino acids. Trimming removed 0 bases from V and 0 bases from J, with 15 bases in between.

This clone has more than one count but fewer than ten. The chain is built from TRBV19 and TRBJ2-7, with D perhaps matching TRBD1 or TRBD2 (5 bases each). Germline V gene data show CDR1 as LNHDA and CDR2 as SQIVND (reference sequence). The V end lost 1 base, the J end lost 0 bases, and 7 bases lay between the germline ends. CDR3 size: 14 residues. CDR3 sequence reads: CASSIAGTSYEQYF. The CDR3 bases are TGTGCCAGTAGTATAGCGGGGACCTCCTACGAGCAGTACTTC.

This chain links TRBV11-2 with TRBJ2-1; D unclear. The V end lost 1 base, the J end lost 1 base, and 8 bases lay between the germline ends. Germline CDR1 SGHAT, CDR2 FQNNGV. This CDR3 region has 15 residues. As DNA, the CDR3 is TGTGCCAGCAGCTTAGGGGGAATTTCCTACAATGAGCAGTTCTTC. It translates to CASSLGGISYNEQFF.